Ten or more counts support the clone carrying this T cell receptor (beta chain). Its target is unknown. The source of the sample is a study of early T cells in non-severe SARS-CoV-2 infection. Study-wide results and caveats: VDJdb-based matching was biased toward anti-spike CD8 responses and missed private and CD4 specificities.

The germline CDR1 and CDR2 sequences are MGHRA and YSYEKL. V trimming: 4 bases; J trimming: 6 bases; junction bases outside the gene matches: 3. This CDR3 is built from 14 residues. Researchers attached unique molecular identifiers to individual cDNA molecules. TCRdb reanalysed the 5' RACE reads using MiXCR and keeps one entry per CDR3 protein. The sample has tens of thousands of distinct CDR3 sequences, around 12% seen once. The receptor was derived from an adult who was a healthcare worker with PCR-confirmed SARS-CoV-2 infection or an uninfected control (not recorded which). The rearrangement links TRBV4-1 to TRBJ2-2; TRBD1 matches 9 bases. Sequencing was performed on whole blood. CDR3 sequence reads: CASSPWTGAGELFF. The DNA for the CDR3 is TGCGCCAGCAGCCCCTGGACAGGGGCCGGGGAGCTGTTTTTT.